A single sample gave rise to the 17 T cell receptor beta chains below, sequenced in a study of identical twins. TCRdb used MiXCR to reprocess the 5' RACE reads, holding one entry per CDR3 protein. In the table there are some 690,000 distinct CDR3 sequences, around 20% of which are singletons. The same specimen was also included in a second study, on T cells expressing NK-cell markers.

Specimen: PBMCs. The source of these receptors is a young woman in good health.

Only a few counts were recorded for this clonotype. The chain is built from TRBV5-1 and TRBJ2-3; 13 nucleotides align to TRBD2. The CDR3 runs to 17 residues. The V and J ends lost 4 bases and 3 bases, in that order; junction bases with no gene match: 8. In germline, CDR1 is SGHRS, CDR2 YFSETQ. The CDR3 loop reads CASSHGLAGDYTDTQYF. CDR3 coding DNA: TGCGCCAGCAGCCACGGACTAGCGGGAGATTATACAGATACGCAGTATTTT. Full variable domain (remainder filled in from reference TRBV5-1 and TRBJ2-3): KAGVTQTPRYLIKTRGQQVTLSCSPISGHRSVSWYQQTPGQGLQFLFEYFSETQRNKGNFPGRFSGRQFSNSRSEMNVSTLELGDSALYLCASSHGLAGDYTDTQYFGPGTRLTVL.

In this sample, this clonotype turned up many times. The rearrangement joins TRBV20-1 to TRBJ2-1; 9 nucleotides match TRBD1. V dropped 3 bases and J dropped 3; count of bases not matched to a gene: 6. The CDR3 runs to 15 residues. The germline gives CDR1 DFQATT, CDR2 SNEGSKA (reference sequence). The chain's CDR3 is CSASLLDRGYNEQFF. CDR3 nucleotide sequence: TGCAGTGCTAGCCTCTTGGACAGGGGCTACAATGAGCAGTTCTTC.

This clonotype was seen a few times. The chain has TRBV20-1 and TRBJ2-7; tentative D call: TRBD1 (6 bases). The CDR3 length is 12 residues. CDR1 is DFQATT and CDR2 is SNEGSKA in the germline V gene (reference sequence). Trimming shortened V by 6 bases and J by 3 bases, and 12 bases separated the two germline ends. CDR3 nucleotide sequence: TGCAGTGCCTCGACGGACAGCTACGAGCAGTACTTC. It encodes CSASTDSYEQYF.

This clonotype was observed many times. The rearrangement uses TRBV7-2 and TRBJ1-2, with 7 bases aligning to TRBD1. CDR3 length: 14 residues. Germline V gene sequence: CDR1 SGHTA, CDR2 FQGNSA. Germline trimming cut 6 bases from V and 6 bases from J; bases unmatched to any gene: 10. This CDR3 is CASSSYTGENGYTF. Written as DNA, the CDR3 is TGTGCCAGCAGTTCCTATACAGGGGAAAATGGCTACACCTTC.

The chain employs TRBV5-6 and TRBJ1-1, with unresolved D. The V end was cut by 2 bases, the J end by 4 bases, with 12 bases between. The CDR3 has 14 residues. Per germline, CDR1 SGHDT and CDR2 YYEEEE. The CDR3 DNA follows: TGTGCCAGCAGCTTCGTCCCGCTAGCCACTGAAGCTTTCTTT. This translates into CASSFVPLATEAFF.

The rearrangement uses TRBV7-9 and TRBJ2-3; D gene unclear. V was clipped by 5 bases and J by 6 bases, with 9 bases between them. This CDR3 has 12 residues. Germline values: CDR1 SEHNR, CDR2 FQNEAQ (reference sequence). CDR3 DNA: TGTGCCAGCAGCCGTTCGAAGGATACGCAGTATTTT. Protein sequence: CASSRSKDTQYF.

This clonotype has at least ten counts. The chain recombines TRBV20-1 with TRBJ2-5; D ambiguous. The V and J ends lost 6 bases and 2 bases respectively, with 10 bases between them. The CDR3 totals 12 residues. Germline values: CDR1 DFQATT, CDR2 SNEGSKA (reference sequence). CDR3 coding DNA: TGCAGTGCGGGCCCCCGGCAAGAGACCCAGTACTTC. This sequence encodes CSAGPRQETQYF.

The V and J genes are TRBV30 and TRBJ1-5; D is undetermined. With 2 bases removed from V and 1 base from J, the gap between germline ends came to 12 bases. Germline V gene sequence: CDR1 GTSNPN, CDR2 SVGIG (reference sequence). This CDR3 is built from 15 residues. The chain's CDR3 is CAWSRNLVSNQPQHF. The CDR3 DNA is TGTGCCTGGAGTCGGAACCTCGTAAGCAATCAGCCCCAGCATTTT.

The CDR3 coding sequence is TGTGCCAGCAGCCCCGCGGGAACTCTCTACGAGCAGTACTTC. This encodes CASSPAGTLYEQYF. V gene TRBV9 combines with J gene TRBJ2-7; maybe TRBD2 (6 bases). Trimming shortened V by 4 bases and J by 3 bases, and 14 bases separated the two germline ends. This CDR3 is built from 14 residues. From germline, CDR1 is SGDLS and CDR2 YYNGEE.

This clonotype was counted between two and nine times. In nucleotides, the CDR3 is TGTGCCAGCAGCGTAGAAGCCATCTCTGGAAACACCATATATTTT. Its protein is CASSVEAISGNTIYF. The chain couples TRBV9 to TRBJ1-3; D not resolved. Germline V gene data show CDR1 as SGDLS and CDR2 as YYNGEE. The CDR3 loop spans 15 amino acids. With 0 bases removed from V and 0 bases from J, the gap between germline ends came to 7 bases.

The DNA of the CDR3 is TGTGCCAGCAGTGCCCGACAGGGCTGGGAAAAACTGTTTTTT. This encodes CASSARQGWEKLFF. The chain links TRBV27 to TRBJ1-4; 7 positions agree with TRBD1. V dropped 5 bases and J dropped 8; count of bases not matched to a gene: 8. CDR3 size: 14 residues. Germline V gene lookup returns CDR1 MNHEY and CDR2 SMNVEV (reference sequence).

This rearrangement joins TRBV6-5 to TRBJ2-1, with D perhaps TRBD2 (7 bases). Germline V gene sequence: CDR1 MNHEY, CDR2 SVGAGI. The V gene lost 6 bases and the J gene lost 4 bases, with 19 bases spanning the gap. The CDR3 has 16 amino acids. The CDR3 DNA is TGTGCCAGCAGCTTCTCTGGGGGGGGCCTATACAATGAGCAGTTCTTC. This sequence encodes CASSFSGGGLYNEQFF.

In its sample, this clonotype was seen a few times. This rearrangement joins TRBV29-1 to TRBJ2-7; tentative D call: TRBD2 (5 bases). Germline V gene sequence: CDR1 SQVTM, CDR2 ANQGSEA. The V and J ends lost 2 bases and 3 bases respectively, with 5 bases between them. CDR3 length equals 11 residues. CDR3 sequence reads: CSVERGYEQYF. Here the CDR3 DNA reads TGCAGCGTTGAACGGGGCTACGAGCAGTACTTC.

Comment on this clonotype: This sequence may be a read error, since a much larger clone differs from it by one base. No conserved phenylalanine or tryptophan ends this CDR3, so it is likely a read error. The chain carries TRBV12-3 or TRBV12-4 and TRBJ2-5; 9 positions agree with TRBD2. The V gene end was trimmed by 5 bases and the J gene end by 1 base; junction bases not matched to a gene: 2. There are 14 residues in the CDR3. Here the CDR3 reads CASSPTSGQETQYY. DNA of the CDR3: TGTGCCAGCAGTCCGACTAGCGGCCAAGAGACCCAGTACTAC.

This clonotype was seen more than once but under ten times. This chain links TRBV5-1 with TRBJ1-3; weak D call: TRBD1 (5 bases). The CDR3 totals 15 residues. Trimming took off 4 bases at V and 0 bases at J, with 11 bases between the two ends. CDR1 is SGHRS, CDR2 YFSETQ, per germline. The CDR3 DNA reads TGCGCCAGCAGCCCACAGGTGGACTCTGGAAACACCATATATTTT. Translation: CASSPQVDSGNTIYF.

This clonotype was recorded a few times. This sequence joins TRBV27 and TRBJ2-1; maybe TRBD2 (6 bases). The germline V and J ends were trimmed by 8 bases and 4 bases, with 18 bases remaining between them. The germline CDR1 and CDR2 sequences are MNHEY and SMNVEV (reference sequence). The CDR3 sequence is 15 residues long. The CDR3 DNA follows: TGTGCCAGCGGTGAACGAGGCGGGGCTTACAATGAGCAGTTCTTC. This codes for CASGERGGAYNEQFF.

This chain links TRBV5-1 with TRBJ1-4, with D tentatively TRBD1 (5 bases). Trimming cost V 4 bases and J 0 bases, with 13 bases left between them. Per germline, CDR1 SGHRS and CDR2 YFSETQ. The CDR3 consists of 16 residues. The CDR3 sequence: CASSQGPSTTNEKLFF. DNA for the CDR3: TGCGCCAGCAGCCAGGGACCTTCTACAACTAATGAAAAACTGTTTTTT.